This TCR beta chain was obtained from a study of cytomegalovirus exposure and HLA in healthy donors. Notes on the study in general: No immune exposure information besides CMV serostatus was available. Per a later analysis, about 17,000 TCR beta sequences showed association with HLA alleles at 0.05 false discovery rate.

With 60 Vbeta and 13 Jbeta primers, the PCR was carried out. Only in-frame clones appear in the TCRdb table, and some are missing; sequencing was by immunoSEQ multiplex PCR. The data show a few hundred thousand clones, approximately 81% seen once. Germline CDR1 SGHRS, CDR2 YFSETQ. The CDR3 runs 14 residues. The V and J ends lost 2 bases and 3 bases, in that order; junction bases with no gene match: 4. Healthy bone marrow donors made up the donors. This clone was recorded only once. Its antigen is unknown. The clonotype was recovered from a woman in her sixties or seventies in good health and CMV-seropositive. The sample consisted of PBMCs. This sequence joins TRBV5-1 and TRBJ1-1; 7 nucleotides agree with TRBD1. The CDR3 DNA is TGCGCCAGCAGCTTCGGACAGGTAGACACTGAAGCTTTCTTT. Its translation: CASSFGQVDTEAFF.